This TCR beta chain derives from a study of siplizumab effects on memory and regulatory T cells. Findings of the study overall: Alloreactive sequences whose origin lay in unstimulated CD4+ memory cells were significantly reduced by siplizumab. Sequences below about 10^-5 frequency were poorly captured. As a result, only a minor fraction of alloreactive clones mapped to unstimulated subsets. It seemed that naive T cells were more diverse than memory cells and were major contributors to the alloresponse.

Clones were sequenced by immunoSEQ multiplex PCR, and TCRdb holds only the in-frame ones, with some missing. Of more than 95,000 clones listed, about 93% are singletons. Germline values: CDR1 GTSNPN, CDR2 SVGIG (reference sequence). Trimming cost V 5 bases and J 7 bases; bases outside gene matches: 11. The CDR3 extends over 15 amino acids. On this clone: The target antigen is unknown.

What was sequenced was Tregs sorted from blood. The chain links TRBV30 to TRBJ1-2; 12 bases align to TRBD1. The source is a human donor in good health. CDR3 region: CAWARGTGGGGGYTF. The CDR3 bases are TGTGCCTGGGCACGGGGGACAGGGGGCGGCGGTGGCTACACCTTC.